This TCR beta chain originates from a study of CD8 T cells in ankylosing spondylitis. Points from the study as a whole: Fewer than 10 highly homologous variants formed a TCR beta motif that appeared characteristic of ankylosing spondylitis blood.

This clonotype has just a few counts. No antigen is known for it. One entry per CDR3 protein results from TCRdb running MiXCR on the 5' RACE reads. The sample includes hundreds of thousands of distinct CDR3 sequences, over 9.5% of them seen just once. CDR3 size: 17 residues. The V and J ends lost 4 bases and 5 bases respectively, with 24 bases between them. Germline V gene sequence: CDR1 SGHKS, CDR2 YYEKEE (reference sequence). Sequences were obtained from blood, either unsorted or a sorted T cell fraction (not recorded which). This receptor was taken from a male donor with ankylosing spondylitis. The chain carries TRBV5-5 and TRBJ2-5; D is possibly TRBD1 or TRBD2 (5 bases each). This CDR3 reads CASSLMGVDPAHETQYF. The CDR3 DNA is TGTGCCAGCAGCCTGATGGGGGTGGACCCAGCGCATGAGACCCAGTACTTC.